What follows is one T cell receptor beta chain and its context. The V and J ends lost 1 base and 1 base respectively, with 10 bases between them. This CDR3 has 15 residues. Germline CDR1 and CDR2: LGHDT and YNNKEL (reference sequence). The entry originates in a study of identical twins. Template switching added a universal primer site, and cDNA bore unique molecular identifiers. TCRdb fed the 5' RACE reads into MiXCR, producing one record per CDR3 protein. The top ten clones hold 3% to 4% of a sample with 250,000 or so distinct CDR3 sequences, 5.5% to 7% of them seen once. This sample also appeared in a second study, on yellow fever vaccine responses in identical twins. That paper states: Twins reportedly had a vaccine T cell response that seemed partly convergent, partly personalized.

This chain joins TRBV3-1 and TRBJ1-1, with D unresolved. Sample: memory (CD45RO+) T cells sorted from blood. The TCR comes from a young woman in good health. The CDR3 DNA reads as TGTGCCAGCAGCCAAGGCTGGGGAGGGAACACTGAAGCTTTCTTT. Translating gives CASSQGWGGNTEAFF.